The T cell receptor beta chain described here comes from a study of blood T cells in healthy people across ages. Overall study: The template switching approach captured approximately one barcoded beta molecule for every two T cells.

Whole-study results and caveats: Strong correlation was found linking TCR beta diversity to naive T cell percentage.

It was roughly 10 milliliters of peripheral blood that were drawn from each donor. A sample-barcoded 5' primer and a J-beta primer mix were used in a second PCR of roughly 6 to 11 cycles. From the 5' RACE reads, TCRdb called clonotypes with MiXCR, one entry per CDR3 protein. The table includes about 1.5 million distinct CDR3 sequences, 42% detected once. This clonotype was observed a few times. Its antigen is not known. Specimen: blood. This TCR was recovered from a woman aged 18-29 years in good health.

The CDR3 DNA is TGTGCCAGCAGCTTAATGAGTCAAGGGGCCCTCGTGGAGGAGACCCAGTACTTC. Its translation: CASSLMSQGALVEETQYF. The chain has TRBV7-2 and TRBJ2-5; possibly TRBD1 for D (5 bases). This CDR3 contains 18 residues. Looked up from germline, CDR1 is SGHTA and CDR2 is FQGNSA. Trimming left V 2 bases short and J 5 bases short, with 24 bases between.